The text below deals with one T cell receptor (beta chain). The antigen remains unidentified. The data were obtained in a study of cytomegalovirus exposure and HLA in healthy donors. Overall study results and limits: With further analysis later on, most CMV-associated TCR beta chains appeared HLA-restricted. Further analysis was carried out later, and it showed several of the most significant clusters appearing linked to common viral pathogens. 87-base-pair reads could not separate some V segments, including TRBV6-2 and TRBV6-3.

Whereas donors were nominally healthy upon sampling, unrecorded immune exposures were probable. Germline V gene sequence: CDR1 SGDLS, CDR2 YYNGEE. After removal of 5 bases from V and 5 bases from J, the junction contained 7 bases not matched to a gene. The CDR3 totals 15 residues. The study ran its PCR with 60 Vbeta and 13 Jbeta primers. Data came from immunoSEQ multiplex PCR; TCRdb stores just in-frame clones and leaves some out. The repertoire includes about 150,000 clones, approximately 78% of them detected once, and roughly 13% sits in the top ten. Sequencing was done on a sample of PBMCs. The clonotype originates from a woman aged 45-65 years in good health and CMV-seropositive. The rearrangement joins TRBV9 to TRBJ1-6, with 7 bases that match TRBD1. This CDR3 reads CASSGGTANNSPLHF. In DNA form, the CDR3 reads TGTGCCAGCAGTGGCGGGACAGCGAATAATTCACCCCTCCACTTT. The full variable domain, completed using reference TRBV9 and TRBJ1-6, is DSGVTQTPKHLITATGQRVTLRCSPRSGDLSVYWYQQSLDQGLQFLIQYYNGEERAKGNILERFSAQQFPDLHSELNLSSLELGDSALYFCASSGGTANNSPLHFGNGTRLTVT.